Given below is one T cell receptor beta chain in context. No antigen is known for it. The assay was run at deep level. Profiling relied on immunoSEQ multiplex PCR, and the TCRdb table lists in-frame clones only, not all of them. The sample contains about 2.1 million clones, about 93% of which appear only once. CDR3 size: 18 residues. J was trimmed by 4 bases and V by 5 bases; bases with no gene match: 15. Germline-derived CDR1 and CDR2 are SGHAT and FQNNGV. This sample stems from a study of shared clonotypes between healthy human individuals. Study in general: Donor composition was a couple of women and a few men, aged 18 to 49.

Study-wide findings and caveats: Of the naive CD4 clonotypes, 4% to 5% were shared across a handful of donors.

The naive CD8 fraction comprised CD45RO-negative cells positively selected for CCR7 and excluded terminally differentiated effector memory CD45RA+ cells. The chain links TRBV11-2 to TRBJ2-1; 9 nucleotides agree with TRBD2. Sample: naive CD8+ T cells from PBMCs. The receptor comes from a man aged 18-30 years in good health. Some clones in this sample may be carry-over from other donors' samples. DNA of the CDR3: TGTGCCAGCAGCCCAAAGACGAGGGCGGGAGGGCCATACAATGAGCAGTTCTTC. Its protein product is CASSPKTRAGGPYNEQFF.